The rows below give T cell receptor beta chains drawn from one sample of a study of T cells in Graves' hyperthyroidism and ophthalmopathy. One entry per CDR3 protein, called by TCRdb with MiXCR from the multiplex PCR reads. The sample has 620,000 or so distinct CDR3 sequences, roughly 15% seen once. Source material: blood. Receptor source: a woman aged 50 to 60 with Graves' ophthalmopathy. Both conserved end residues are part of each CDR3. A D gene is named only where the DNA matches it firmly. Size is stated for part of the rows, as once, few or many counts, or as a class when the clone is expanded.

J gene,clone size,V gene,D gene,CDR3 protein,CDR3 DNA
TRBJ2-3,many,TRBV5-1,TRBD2,CASSLVKKAGGSTDTQYF,TGCGCCAGCAGCTTGGTTAAAAAAGCGGGAGGCTCCACAGATACGCAGTATTTT
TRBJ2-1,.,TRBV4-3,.,CASSQDAGNNEQFF,TGCGCCAGCAGCCAAGATGCAGGGAACAATGAGCAGTTCTTC
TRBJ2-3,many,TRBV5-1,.,CASSLEGGQYF,TGCGCCAGCAGCCTGGAGGGGGGGCAGTATTTT
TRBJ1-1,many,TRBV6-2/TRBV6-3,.,CASYFGVGTEAFF,TGTGCCAGCTATTTTGGGGTAGGAACTGAAGCTTTCTTT
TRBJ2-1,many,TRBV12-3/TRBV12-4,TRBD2,CASSLLAGTLNEQFF,TGTGCCAGCAGCCTACTAGCGGGGACGCTCAATGAGCAGTTCTTC
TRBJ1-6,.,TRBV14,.,CASSQVRRGSPLHF,TGTGCCAGCAGCCAAGTGAGGCGGGGTTCACCCCTCCACTTT
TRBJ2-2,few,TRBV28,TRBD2,CASGTSGRGAGELFF,TGTGCCAGCGGTACTAGCGGGAGAGGAGCCGGGGAGCTGTTTTTT
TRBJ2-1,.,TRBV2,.,CASSKQGPYNEQFF,TGTGCCAGCAGTAAACAGGGACCCTACAATGAGCAGTTCTTC
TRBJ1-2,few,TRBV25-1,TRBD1,CASSEGTGAYGYTF,TGTGCCAGCAGTGAAGGGACAGGGGCCTATGGCTACACCTTC
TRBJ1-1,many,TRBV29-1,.,CSVGWGPGLNTEAFF,TGCAGCGTTGGGTGGGGTCCCGGACTGAACACTGAAGCTTTCTTT
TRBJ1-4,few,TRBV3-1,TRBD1,CASSQGQGNSKKLFF,TGTGCCAGCAGCCAAGGACAGGGGAACAGTAAGAAACTGTTTTTT
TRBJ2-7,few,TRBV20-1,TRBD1,CSARDLGTGSYEQYF,TGCAGTGCTAGAGATTTGGGGACAGGTTCCTACGAGCAGTACTTC
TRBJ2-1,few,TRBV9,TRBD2,CASSVGHSGSPLQFF,TGTGCCAGCAGCGTAGGACATAGCGGGAGCCCCCTCCAGTTCTTC
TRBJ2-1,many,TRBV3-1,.,CASSQYPPAASSYNEQFF,TGTGCCAGCAGCCAATACCCTCCAGCGGCAAGCTCCTACAATGAGCAGTTCTTC
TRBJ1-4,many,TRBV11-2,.,CASGVGVNEKLFF,TGTGCCAGCGGCGTGGGGGTTAATGAAAAACTGTTTTTT
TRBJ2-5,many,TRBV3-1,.,CASSQAPGRQETQYF,TGTGCCAGCAGCCAAGCCCCGGGAAGGCAAGAGACCCAGTACTTC
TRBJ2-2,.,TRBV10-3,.,CAISVSGTNTGELFF,TGTGCCATCAGTGTTAGCGGAACGAACACCGGGGAGCTGTTTTTT
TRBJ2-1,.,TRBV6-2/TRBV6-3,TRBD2,CASRGQRERQFF,TGTGCCAGCAGGGGGCAGCGGGAGAGGCAGTTCTTC
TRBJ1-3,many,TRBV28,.,CASSFQSRPGNTIYF,TGTGCCAGCAGTTTTCAGTCTCGACCGGGAAACACCATATATTTT
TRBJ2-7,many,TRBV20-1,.,CSALKGPTPSYEQYF,TGCAGTGCTCTGAAGGGACCAACCCCCTCCTACGAGCAGTACTTC
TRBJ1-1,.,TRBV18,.,CASSPPLTPAGMNTEAFF,TGTGCCAGCTCACCACCGCTGACCCCCGCCGGCATGAACACTGAAGCTTTCTTT
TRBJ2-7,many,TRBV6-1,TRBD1,CASREGQGAFYEQYF,TGTGCCAGCAGGGAAGGTCAGGGGGCATTTTACGAGCAGTACTTC
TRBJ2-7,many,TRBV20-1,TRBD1,CSAADRGISYEQYF,TGCAGTGCTGCCGACAGGGGGATCTCCTACGAGCAGTACTTC
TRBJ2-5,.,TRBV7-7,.,CASSFEGFGETQYF,TGTGCTAGCAGCTTTGAGGGGTTCGGAGAGACCCAGTACTTC
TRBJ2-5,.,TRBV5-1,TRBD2,CASSPAAGAFQETQYF,TGCGCCAGCAGCCCCGCTGCGGGAGCCTTCCAAGAGACCCAGTACTTC
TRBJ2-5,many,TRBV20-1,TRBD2,CSAKGLAGVRQETQYF,TGCAGTGCTAAGGGACTAGCGGGAGTCAGGCAAGAGACCCAGTACTTC
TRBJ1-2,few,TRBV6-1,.,CASSGREYGYTF,TGTGCCAGCAGCGGACGGGAGTATGGCTACACCTTC
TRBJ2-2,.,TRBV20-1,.,CSARAPYTGELFF,TGCAGTGCTAGGGCCCCCTACACCGGGGAGCTGTTTTTT
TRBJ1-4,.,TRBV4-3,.,CASSQAIGGNEKLFF,TGCGCCAGCAGCCAAGCTATCGGGGGAAATGAAAAACTGTTTTTT
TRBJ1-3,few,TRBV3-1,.,CASSQVAGTGNTIYF,TGTGCCAGCAGCCAAGTGGCAGGGACTGGAAACACCATATATTTT
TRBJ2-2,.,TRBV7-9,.,CASSNLTGELFF,TGTGCCAGCAGCAACTTAACCGGGGAGCTGTTTTTT
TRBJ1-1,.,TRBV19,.,CASNVQGGVTEAFF,TGTGCCAGTAATGTACAGGGTGGAGTCACTGAAGCTTTCTTT
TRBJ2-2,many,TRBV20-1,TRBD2,CSASVLAGVGELFF,TGCAGTGCTTCGGTCCTAGCGGGAGTCGGGGAGCTGTTTTTT
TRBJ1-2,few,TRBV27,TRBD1,CASSPRQGLYGYTF,TGTGCCAGCAGTCCTCGACAGGGCCTCTATGGCTACACCTTC
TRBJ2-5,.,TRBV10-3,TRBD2,CAISEIGLAGRETQYF,TGTGCCATCAGTGAAATTGGACTAGCGGGTAGAGAGACCCAGTACTTC
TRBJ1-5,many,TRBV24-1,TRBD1,CATSDRDRGDQPQHF,TGTGCCACCAGTGATAGGGACAGGGGTGATCAGCCCCAGCATTTT
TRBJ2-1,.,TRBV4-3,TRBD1,CASSQHRTGGIGEQFF,TGCGCCAGCAGCCAGCACAGGACAGGAGGTATAGGTGAGCAGTTCTTC
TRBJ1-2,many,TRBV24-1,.,CATSEPDTSRYGYTF,TGTGCCACCAGTGAACCAGACACGTCTCGGTATGGCTACACCTTC
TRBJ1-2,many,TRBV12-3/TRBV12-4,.,CASSWASSYGYTF,TGTGCCAGCAGCTGGGCCTCGAGCTATGGCTACACCTTC
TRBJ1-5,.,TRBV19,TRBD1,CASSTRTGGPPQHF,TGTGCCAGTAGTACCCGGACAGGGGGGCCGCCCCAGCATTTT
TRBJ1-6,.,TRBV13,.,CASSKGRFSYNSPLHF,TGTGCCAGCAGTAAGGGACGGTTCTCCTATAATTCACCCCTCCACTTT
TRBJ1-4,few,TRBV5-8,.,CASSLRGVNEKLFF,TGTGCCAGCAGCTTGCGGGGGGTTAATGAAAAACTGTTTTTT
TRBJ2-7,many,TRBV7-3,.,CASSLYKGDEQYF,TGTGCCAGCAGCTTATACAAGGGCGACGAGCAGTACTTC
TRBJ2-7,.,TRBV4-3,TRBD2,CASSQLAGLSYEQYF,TGCGCCAGCAGCCAGTTAGCGGGTCTCTCCTACGAGCAGTACTTC
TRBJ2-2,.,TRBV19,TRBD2,CASSILSGGPGGELFF,TGTGCCAGTAGTATTTTGTCGGGAGGGCCTGGCGGGGAGCTGTTTTTT
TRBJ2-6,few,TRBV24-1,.,CATSTGSGANVLTF,TGTGCCACCAGTACAGGGTCTGGGGCCAACGTCCTGACTTTC
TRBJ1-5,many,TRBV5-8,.,CASNPDRSRNQPQHF,TGTGCCAGCAACCCCGACCGGAGCAGGAATCAGCCCCAGCATTTT
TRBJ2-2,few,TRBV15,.,CATKGRANTGELFF,TGTGCCACCAAGGGCAGAGCGAACACCGGGGAGCTGTTTTTT
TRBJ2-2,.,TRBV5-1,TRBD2,CASSGGLAGGPWTGELFF,TGCGCCAGCAGCGGAGGACTAGCGGGAGGGCCGTGGACCGGGGAGCTGTTTTTT
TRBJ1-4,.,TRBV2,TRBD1,CASSDRGPAATNEKLFF,TGTGCCAGCAGCGACAGGGGGCCCGCTGCAACTAATGAAAAACTGTTTTTT